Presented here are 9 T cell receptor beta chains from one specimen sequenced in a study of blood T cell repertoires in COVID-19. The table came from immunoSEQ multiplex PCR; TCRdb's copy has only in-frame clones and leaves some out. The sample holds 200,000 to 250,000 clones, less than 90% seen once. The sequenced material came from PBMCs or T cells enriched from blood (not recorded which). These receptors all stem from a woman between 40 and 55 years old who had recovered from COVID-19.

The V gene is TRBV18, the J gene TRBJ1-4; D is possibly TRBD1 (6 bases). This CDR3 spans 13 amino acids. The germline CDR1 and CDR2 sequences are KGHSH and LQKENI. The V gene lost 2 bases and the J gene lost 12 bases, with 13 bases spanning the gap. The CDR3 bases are TGTGCCAGCTCACCAGACAGGCTCGGTGAACTGTTTTTT. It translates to CASSPDRLGELFF.

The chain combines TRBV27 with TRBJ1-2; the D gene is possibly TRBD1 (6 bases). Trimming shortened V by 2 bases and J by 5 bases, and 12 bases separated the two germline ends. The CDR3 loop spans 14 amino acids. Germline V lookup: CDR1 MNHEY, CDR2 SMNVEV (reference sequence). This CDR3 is CASSLDSTGYGYTF. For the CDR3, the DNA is TGTGCCAGCAGTTTAGACAGTACAGGGTATGGCTACACCTTC.

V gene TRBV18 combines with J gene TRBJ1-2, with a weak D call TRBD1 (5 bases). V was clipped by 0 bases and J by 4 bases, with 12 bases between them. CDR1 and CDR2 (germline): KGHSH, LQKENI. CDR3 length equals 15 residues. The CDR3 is CASSPPPRQSYGYTF. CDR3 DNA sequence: TGTGCCAGCTCACCACCCCCACGACAGAGCTATGGCTACACCTTC.

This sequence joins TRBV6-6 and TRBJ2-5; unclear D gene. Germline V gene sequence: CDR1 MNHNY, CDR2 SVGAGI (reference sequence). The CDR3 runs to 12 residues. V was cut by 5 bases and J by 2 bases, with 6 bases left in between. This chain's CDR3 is CASSPVQETQYF. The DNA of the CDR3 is TGTGCCAGCAGTCCCGTACAAGAGACCCAGTACTTC.

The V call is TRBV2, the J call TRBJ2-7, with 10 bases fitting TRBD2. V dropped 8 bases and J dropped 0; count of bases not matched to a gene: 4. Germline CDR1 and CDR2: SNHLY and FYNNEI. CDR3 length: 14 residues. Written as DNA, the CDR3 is TGTGCCAGCGGAGGACTAGCGGTCTCCTACGAGCAGTACTTC. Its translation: CASGGLAVSYEQYF.

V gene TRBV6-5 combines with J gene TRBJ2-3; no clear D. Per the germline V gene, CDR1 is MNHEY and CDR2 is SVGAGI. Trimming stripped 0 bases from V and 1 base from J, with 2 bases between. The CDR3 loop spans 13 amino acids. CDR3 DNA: TGTGCCAGCAGTTACTCCGGCACAGATACGCAGTATTTT. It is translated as CASSYSGTDTQYF.

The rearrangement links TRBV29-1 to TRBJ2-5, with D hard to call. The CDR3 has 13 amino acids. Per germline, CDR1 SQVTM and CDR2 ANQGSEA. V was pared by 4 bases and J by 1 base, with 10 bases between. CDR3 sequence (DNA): TGCAGCGTTGCTCTAACGTTCCAAGAGACCCAGTACTTC. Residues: CSVALTFQETQYF.

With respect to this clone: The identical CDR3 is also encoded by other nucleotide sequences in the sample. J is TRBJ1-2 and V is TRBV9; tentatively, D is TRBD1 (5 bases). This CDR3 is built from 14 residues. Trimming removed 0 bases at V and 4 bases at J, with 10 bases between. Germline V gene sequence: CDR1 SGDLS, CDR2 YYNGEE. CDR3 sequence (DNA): TGTGCCAGCAGCGTAGCTGACAGAACCTATGGCTACACCTTC. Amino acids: CASSVADRTYGYTF.

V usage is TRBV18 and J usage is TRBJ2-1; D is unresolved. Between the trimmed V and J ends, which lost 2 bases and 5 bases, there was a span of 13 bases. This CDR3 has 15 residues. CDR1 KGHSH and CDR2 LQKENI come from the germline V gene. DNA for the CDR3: TGTGCCAGCTCACCATACAGTCTAAACCACAATGAGCAGTTCTTC. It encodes CASSPYSLNHNEQFF.